This entry lists 10 T cell receptor beta chains sequenced from one sample in a study of beta chain features in type 1 diabetes. Study results and limitations: Among patients with Type 1 diabetes, TCRB CDR3s were moderately but significantly shorter in every one of the four CD4+ subsets.

Expressed TCRB transcripts were sequenced after all isolated RNA was converted to cDNA. TCRdb's table, derived via immunoSEQ multiplex PCR, lists solely in-frame clones and lacks some. The sample consists of 500,000 to 850,000 clones, around 15% of them appearing once. Their cognate antigens are unknown. The sequencing sample was made of naive CD4+ T cells from blood. The receptors were sampled from a man younger than 35 with type 1 diabetes.

The chain recombines TRBV11-3 with TRBJ2-5; D is uncertain. Germline V gene data show CDR1 as SGHNT and CDR2 as YENEEA. Deletions cut 5 bases from V and 3 bases from J, with 10 bases between. The CDR3 length is 13 residues. This CDR3 is CASSQGQKETQYF. Here the CDR3 DNA reads TGTGCCAGCAGCCAAGGCCAGAAAGAGACCCAGTACTTC.

There are a few counts of this clone. V gene TRBV25-1 combines with J gene TRBJ2-3; no definite D call. The CDR3 consists of 10 residues. The germline V and J ends were trimmed by 11 bases and 6 bases, with 9 bases remaining between them. Germline loops: CDR1 MGHDK, CDR2 SYGVNS. The CDR3 sequence is CAAAGDTQYF. CDR3 in DNA: TGTGCCGCCGCCGGGGATACGCAGTATTTT.

Regarding this clone: At the DNA level, this CDR3 is encoded by other sequences in the same sample as well. The genes are TRBV30 and TRBJ2-5, with TRBD2 identical over 10 bases. V was clipped by 0 bases and J by 5 bases; unmatched bases: 3. This CDR3 region has 14 residues. The V gene's germline CDR1 is GTSNPN and CDR2 SVGIG (reference sequence). The CDR3 DNA is TGTGCCTGGAGTGTACAAGCGGGAGGGGAGACCCAGTACTTC. Translation: CAWSVQAGGETQYF.

The chain combines TRBV13 with TRBJ1-1; D remains ambiguous. The V gene's germline CDR1 is PRHDT and CDR2 FYEKMQ (reference sequence). The CDR3 is made up of 11 amino acids. The V end was cut by 4 bases, the J end by 3 bases, with 3 bases between. CDR3 in DNA: TGTGCCAGCAGCTGGTACACTGAAGCTTTCTTT. The encoded protein is CASSWYTEAFF. Looking up the rest from reference TRBV13 and TRBJ1-1 gives the full variable domain: AAGVIQSPRHLIKEKRETATLKCYPIPRHDTVYWYQQGPGQDPQFLISFYEKMQSDKGSIPDRFSAQQFSDYHSELNMSSLELGDSALYFCASSWYTEAFFGQGTRLTVV.

In its sample, this clone was seen a few times. J is TRBJ2-5 and V is TRBV5-1; 7 nucleotides agree with TRBD1. This CDR3 region has 14 residues. The V gene end was trimmed by 1 base and the J gene end by 3 bases; junction bases not matched to a gene: 3. Germline-derived CDR1 and CDR2 are SGHRS and YFSETQ. CDR3 in amino acids: CASSLWGQKETQYF. In DNA form, the CDR3 reads TGCGCCAGCAGCTTGTGGGGACAGAAAGAGACCCAGTACTTC.

V is TRBV28 and J is TRBJ2-7, with D perhaps TRBD1 or TRBD2 (7 bases each). The germline V and J ends were trimmed by 4 bases and 1 base, with 17 bases remaining between them. CDR1 is MDHEN and CDR2 is SYDVKM in the germline V gene. There are 16 residues in the CDR3. CDR3 nucleotides: TGTGCCAGCAGTTCTTCCGGGACAGCGGGATCCTACGAGCAGTACTTC. Translation: CASSSSGTAGSYEQYF.

This clone has just a few counts. The chain recombines TRBV7-3 with TRBJ1-1; D perhaps matches TRBD1 (5 bases). CDR1 and CDR2 (germline): SGHTA, FQGTGA. CDR3 length: 14 amino acids. Trimming shortened V by 5 bases and J by 1 base, and 11 bases separated the two germline ends. CDR3: CASSPGGRNTEAFF. DNA of the CDR3: TGTGCCAGCAGCCCCGGGGGGAGGAACACTGAAGCTTTCTTT.

The rearrangement joins TRBV7-9 to TRBJ2-3; D is ambiguous. The germline V and J ends were trimmed by 4 bases and 8 bases, with 13 bases remaining between them. Germline CDR1 is SEHNR and CDR2 is FQNEAQ (reference sequence). The CDR3 extends over 13 amino acids. The CDR3 reads CASSSQSVGTQYF. CDR3 bases: TGTGCCAGCAGCTCACAAAGTGTCGGTACGCAGTATTTT.

This clone was seen a few times. This chain links TRBV5-1 with TRBJ2-7; the D gene is possibly TRBD2 (6 bases). Trimming removed 0 bases from V and 7 bases from J, with 14 bases in between. Germline V gives CDR1 SGHRS, CDR2 YFSETQ. The CDR3 has 14 amino acids. In DNA, the CDR3 is TGCGCCAGCAGCTTGGTTAGCAGTGCGGGAGAGCAGTACTTC. It yields the protein CASSLVSSAGEQYF.

A few counts support this clone. The rearrangement links TRBV19 to TRBJ2-3, with 8 bases that match TRBD1. The length of the CDR3 is 15 residues. CDR1 and CDR2 from the germline V gene are LNHDA and SQIVND (reference sequence). J lost 2 bases, V lost 6 bases, and 7 bases had no gene match. The CDR3 sequence is CASRTEDRDTDTQYF. CDR3 bases: TGTGCCAGTAGGACTGAGGACAGGGACACAGATACGCAGTATTTT.